This T cell receptor (beta chain) was profiled in a study of T cell responses to AZD1222 COVID-19 vaccine. Sequenced by immunoSEQ multiplex PCR; TCRdb stores in-frame clones only, minus some. The sample lists about 120,000 clones, 70% to 90% seen once, with about 7.8% in the top ten. Germline CDR1 reads KGHSH; CDR2 reads LQKENI. The V gene end was trimmed by 3 bases and the J gene end by 5 bases; junction bases not matched to a gene: 3. The CDR3 extends over 15 amino acids. Sample: peripheral blood, taken on day 0 of AZD1222 vaccination. The V and J genes are TRBV18 and TRBJ1-5; TRBD1 agrees at 11 bases. This sequence originates from an adult in good health. The CDR3 region is CASSPDRGPDQPQHF. As DNA, the CDR3 is TGTGCCAGCTCACCGGACAGGGGGCCCGATCAGCCCCAGCATTTT.